This T cell receptor beta chain is drawn from a study of cytomegalovirus exposure and HLA in healthy donors. A multiplex PCR was run with 60 Vbeta primers and 13 Jbeta primers. Assay: immunoSEQ multiplex PCR; the TCRdb copy retains only in-frame clones and omits some. The table includes about 180,000 clones, 85% detected once. About this clone: An end of the junction does not agree with germline; a read error may underlie this.

This CDR3 region has 13 residues. Germline CDR1 and CDR2: GTSNPN and SVGIG (reference sequence). The sample taken for sequencing was PBMCs. The sequence derives from a boy under 10 years old in good health and CMV-seronegative. The chain combines TRBV30 with TRBJ2-7, with 11 bases matching TRBD1. The DNA of the CDR3 is TGTGCCGTAGGACAGGGGGCGAGCTACAAGCAGTACTTC. Its translation: CAVGQGASYKQYF.